This TCR beta chain was captured in a study of T cell clonotyping in hematopoietic cell transplantation. The study, taken as a whole, reports: Without cell sorting, CD4 versus CD8 contributions remain unresolved. Graft donor and pretransplant recipient Inverse Simpson Index values predicted broader posttransplant TCR diversity.

TCRdb keeps only in-frame clones here, not all; method: immunoSEQ multiplex PCR. The sample includes tens of thousands of clones, 86% of them seen just once. Concerning this clone: Its antigen is not identified.

Germline V gene data show CDR1 as SGDLS and CDR2 as YYNGEE. Trimming removed 3 bases at V and 6 bases at J, with 9 bases between. The CDR3 has 13 residues. The time point was: recipient sample about 28 days before transplant, after cytoreduction. J is TRBJ2-2 and V is TRBV9; D unresolved. The source was peripheral blood mononuclear cells, collected before stem cell transplant. This clonotype was obtained from a man aged 60 to 75 with biphenotypic leukemia. Some clones in this sample may be carry-over from other donors' samples. The chain's CDR3 is CASSGPWAGELFF. The CDR3 nucleotides are TGTGCCAGCAGCGGTCCGTGGGCCGGGGAGCTGTTTTTT.